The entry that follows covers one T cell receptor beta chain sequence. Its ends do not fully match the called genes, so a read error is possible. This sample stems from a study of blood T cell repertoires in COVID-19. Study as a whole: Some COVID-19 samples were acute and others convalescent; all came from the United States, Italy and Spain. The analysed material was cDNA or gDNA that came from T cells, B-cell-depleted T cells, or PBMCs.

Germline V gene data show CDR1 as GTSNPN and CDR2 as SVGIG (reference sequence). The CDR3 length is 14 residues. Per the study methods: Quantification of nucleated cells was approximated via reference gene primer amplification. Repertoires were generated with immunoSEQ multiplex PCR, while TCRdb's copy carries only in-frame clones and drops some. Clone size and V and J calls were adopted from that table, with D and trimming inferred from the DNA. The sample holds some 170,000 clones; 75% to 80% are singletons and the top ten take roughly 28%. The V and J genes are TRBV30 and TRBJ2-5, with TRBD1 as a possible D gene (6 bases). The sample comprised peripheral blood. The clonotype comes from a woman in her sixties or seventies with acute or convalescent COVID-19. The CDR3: CAWSVTGYQETQYF. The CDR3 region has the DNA TGTGCCTGGAGTGTAACAGGGTACCAGGAGACCCAGTACTTC.